What follows are 10 T cell receptor beta chains derived from one specimen sequenced in a study of blood T cell repertoires in COVID-19. Clones were read by immunoSEQ multiplex PCR, and TCRdb kept only the in-frame ones, dropping some. The table includes some 400,000 clones, approximately 87% detected once. The sample was peripheral blood. Receptors were obtained from a woman aged 55-70 years with COVID-19, enrolled during active disease.

The gene calls are TRBV5-6 and TRBJ2-5; a possible D gene is TRBD2 (7 bases). CDR3 size: 13 residues. V was pared by 4 bases and J by 9 bases, with 16 bases between. Germline lookup yields CDR1 SGHDT and CDR2 YYEEEE. The CDR3 protein is CASSLLIGGPQYF. For the CDR3, the DNA is TGTGCCAGCAGCCTGCTGATCGGGGGGCCCCAGTACTTC. Variable domain in full (rest from reference TRBV5-6 and TRBJ2-5): DAGVTQSPTHLIKTRGQQVTLRCSPKSGHDTVSWYQQALGQGPQFIFQYYEEEERQRGNFPDRFSGHQFPNYSSELNVNALLLGDSALYLCASSLLIGGPQYFGPGTRLLVL.

The chain employs TRBV7-3 and TRBJ1-6, with 9 positions matching TRBD1. Losses at the gene ends were 5 bases for V and 9 bases for J; bases not matched to a gene: 5. The germline CDR1 and CDR2 sequences are SGHTA and FQGTGA. CDR3 length: 14 residues. The CDR3 sequence: CASSRTGGPSPLHF. The CDR3 nucleotides read TGTGCCAGCAGCCGAACAGGGGGCCCTTCACCCCTCCACTTT.

The chain combines TRBV6-6 with TRBJ1-1; D call uncertain. V was cut by 6 bases and J by 2 bases, with 7 bases left in between. The CDR3 runs 12 residues. In germline, CDR1 is MNHNY, CDR2 SVGAGI (reference sequence). The CDR3 nucleotides read TGTGCCAGCAGAGACACAAACACTGAAGCTTTCTTT. Its translation is CASRDTNTEAFF.

The chain employs TRBV6-6 and TRBJ2-7; D gene uncertain. The CDR3 spans 11 residues. Germline V gene sequence: CDR1 MNHNY, CDR2 SVGAGI (reference sequence). Trimming cost V 5 bases and J 5 bases, with 7 bases left between them. This chain's CDR3 is CASSTLNEQYF. The DNA for the CDR3 is TGTGCCAGCAGTACTTTAAACGAGCAGTACTTC.

The chain uses TRBV3-1 (or the pseudogene TRBV3-2) and TRBJ1-1; D uncertain. The germline CDR1 and CDR2 sequences are LGHDT and YNNKEL (reference sequence). V was trimmed by 2 bases and J by 7 bases, leaving 8 bases between them. The CDR3 sequence is 12 residues long. The CDR3 sequence is CASSQNGVEAFF. The CDR3 DNA reads as TGTGCCAGCAGCCAAAACGGGGTTGAAGCTTTCTTT.

The CDR3, as DNA: TGTGCCAGCAGAGGGGCGCATTACGAGCAGTACTTC. Amino acids: CASRGAHYEQYF. V and J are TRBV6-5 and TRBJ2-7; tentative D call: TRBD1 (5 bases). V dropped 6 bases and J dropped 4 bases, with 10 bases sitting between them. Germline CDR1 MNHEY, CDR2 SVGAGI. The CDR3 is 12 residues long.

The V and J genes are TRBV30 and TRBJ2-1; D is possibly TRBD2 (7 bases). The CDR3 loop spans 15 amino acids. V was shortened by 0 bases and J by 7 bases, with 16 bases between the two germline ends. Germline V lookup: CDR1 GTSNPN, CDR2 SVGIG (reference sequence). This CDR3 reads CAWSVGGGRSNEQFF. The CDR3 DNA sequence: TGTGCCTGGAGTGTAGGGGGGGGCCGGTCGAATGAGCAGTTCTTC.

This clone was seen a few times. This same CDR3 is encoded by further DNA sequences in the sample. The chain uses TRBV18 and TRBJ1-1; 11 nucleotides line up with TRBD1. Trimming took 5 bases from V and 0 from J; bases not matched to a gene: 2. This CDR3 has 15 amino acids. The germline V gene encodes CDR1 KGHSH and CDR2 LQKENI. The CDR3 bases are TGTGCCAGCTCAAGGGACAGGGGGATGAACACTGAAGCTTTCTTT. Its protein is CASSRDRGMNTEAFF.

The rearrangement joins TRBV2 to TRBJ1-1, with D unclear. The CDR3 is made up of 12 amino acids. Trimming shortened V by 8 bases and J by 2 bases, and 9 bases separated the two germline ends. The germline gives CDR1 SNHLY, CDR2 FYNNEI. The CDR3 protein is CASEPTNTEAFF. CDR3 nucleotides: TGTGCCAGCGAGCCCACCAACACTGAAGCTTTCTTT.

The V and J genes are TRBV7-3 and TRBJ2-5; 10 bases match TRBD2. Unmatched junction bases numbered 1, after V lost 3 bases and J lost 0 bases. In germline, CDR1 is SGHTA, CDR2 FQGTGA. The CDR3 consists of 15 residues. The CDR3 sequence: CASSFSGGYQETQYF. CDR3 DNA sequence: TGTGCCAGCAGCTTTAGCGGGGGGTACCAAGAGACCCAGTACTTC.